This TCR beta chain was retrieved from a study of T cell repertoires in cytomegalovirus infection. Study-level information: The public TCR beta signatures pointed to both CMV infection and matching HLA type.

This clonotype occurred a few times. Its antigen is as yet unknown. Trimming pared 8 bases from V and 7 bases from J, leaving 9 bases between. CDR1 MNHEY and CDR2 SMNVEV come from the germline V gene (reference sequence). This CDR3 is built from 11 residues. TCRdb redid the calling of the reads with MiXCR, one entry per CDR3 protein. The table shows 150,000 to 200,000 distinct CDR3 sequences, with roughly a fifth occurring only once. General study results and limits: In two of eight donors, the top clonotype was HLA-C-restricted CMV-specific. Cumulative public TCR beta family frequency identified CMV carriers with the relevant HLA.

The material sequenced was PBMCs. The TCR sequence derives from a human donor in good health (CMV status not recorded). Some clones in this sample may be carry-over from other donors' samples. This chain uses TRBV27 with TRBJ1-5; D may be TRBD1 (6 bases). CDR3 region: CASGGSQPQHF. The CDR3 nucleotides are TGTGCCAGCGGGGGCTCCCAGCCCCAGCATTTT.